This T cell receptor beta chain was captured by sequencing in a study of shared clonotypes between healthy human individuals (dated by TCRdb to 2020 to 2021). Some background on the complete study: The cohort comprised a couple of women and a few men aged 18 to 49 years. For each donor, CD4 naive and CD4 memory were each given three plates, CD8 naive was given two plates, and CD8 memory was given one plate. Blood TCR repertoires of four to six healthy adults were deeply sequenced to estimate repertoire size and the extent of clonotype sharing between individuals. Libraries were prepared and TCR repertoires were sequenced by different laboratories using diverse techniques, in order to increase sequencing depth and limit assay-specific biases. Between about 0.94 and 10 billion PBMCs per donor were obtained by leukapheresis. What the authors observed across the whole study: Rarefaction of sorted-subset datasets indicated incomplete sequencing despite the large sequencing depth. Naive subsets generally had larger estimated clonotype richness than memory subsets. When a few donors were compared, the shared fraction of clonotypes was about 5.4% for naive CD4, 3% to 4% for naive CD8, 2.3% for memory CD4, and about 0.36% for memory CD8. The small number of donors limited the genetic and exposure-history diversity represented. Pairwise subsampling indicated that sequencing depth was expected to affect the degree of clonotype sharing among donors. Sampling was restricted to blood, and TCR repertoires in tissue are likely to differ from TCR repertoires in blood. Compared with non-shared clonotypes, the clonotypes found in all four sorted-subset donors had higher generation probabilities.

In its sample, this clone was seen a few times. Its antigen target is currently unknown. No much larger clone exists at a distance of one base, and base qualities are not known. Trimming accounts for 4 bases at V and 8 bases at J, while the number of junction bases matched to no gene is 6. The CDR3 covers 14 residues, taking in both the cysteine and the phenylalanine. Only the CDR3 DNA stays, 42 bases, in frame from base 1. From a lookup of the germline V gene, CDR1 and CDR2 are SGHNT and YENEEA. Using the deep immunoSEQ assay, TCR CDR3 regions were amplified from genomic DNA by multiplex PCR. Extracted genomic DNA from each cell subset was distributed evenly across all wells of several immunoSEQ 96-well plates, and each plate was treated as a replicate. For sorted subsets, each replicate PCR was loaded with approximately 200 ng genomic DNA, equivalent to 25,000 to 30,000 T cell genomes. Purified libraries were measured with a Qubit 3.0 fluorometer, size-checked on a Bioanalyzer 2100, and measured again with the KAPA Library Quantification kit. Every immunoSEQ 96-well plate was sequenced on a dedicated single-read 150-cycle Illumina NextSeq 550 flow cell. Processing in the source paper ran as follows. Because only junctional sequences without quality scores were contained in the immunoSEQ output, filtering matching that applied to full-length reads could not be performed. Sequences were annotated with PyIR, a Python wrapper for IgBLAST v1.9, and V/J genes and CDR3 were assigned using IMGT germline references. Reads with weak V/J assignments (E-value above 1e-6), missing CDR3, stop codons, out-of-frame junctions, or ambiguous translated residues were removed. V3J clonotypes were defined as sequences sharing the same inferred V gene, J gene, and CDR3 amino acid sequence. The percentage overlap between two repertoires was calculated by dividing the number of shared unique clonotypes by the size of the smaller repertoire. Three approaches were used to assess repertoire richness: RTK rarefaction, the Chao1 estimator, and Recon v2.1 estimates of unobserved clonotypes. Generation probabilities were computed with OLGA for all TCRbeta clonotypes obtained by the gDNA method from several donors. TCRdb re-hosts the immuneACCESS table, in-frame sequences only. Its copies lack some clones; in the studies checked, an unresolved V gene accounts for under half of them, and the cause for the rest is not known. V and J calls and clone size follow that table, whereas D and trimming were derived from the DNA. The sample records hundreds of thousands of clones, approximately 79% of which are singletons. The ten largest account for more than 1.5% of the sample.

Donors were healthy HIV-negative adults with no recently reported acute infections or vaccinations. Every donor was a Caucasian adult residing in Nashville, Tennessee, USA. CD4+ T cells were enriched through magnetic negative selection, after which naive cells were positively selected on CD45RA and the remaining negative fraction served as the memory subset. Blood was collected by leukapheresis, and PBMCs were isolated by Ficoll-Histopaque density gradient centrifugation and then cryopreserved in liquid nitrogen vapor phase. Analytical flow cytometry was used to check the purity and quantity of every magnetically sorted T cell population. From each sorted fraction, genomic DNA was isolated and quantified by UV absorbance on a Nanodrop 2000c.

Sequences were obtained from memory CD4+ T cells sorted from blood. Reading the label with the study, this specimen's cell subset or site is: CD45RA-negative fraction. The clonotype was recovered from a woman in her twenties or thirties in good health. The rearranged chain carries TRBV11-3 and TRBJ2-1; 9 junctional bases match TRBD1. The nucleotide sequence is given as TGTGCCAGCAGCTCGGGACAGGGAAACGATGAGCAGTTCTTC. Its product reads: CASSSGQGNDEQFF.